The clone carrying this TCR beta chain was picked up a small number of times. No antigen is known for it. The source of the sample is a study of PD-L1 blockade in urothelial cancer. As for the study in general: Each participant's history included 0 to 3 prior chemotherapy regimens. There were a median of approximately 150,000 T cells in blood samples.

There are 13 residues in the CDR3. From germline, CDR1 is SGHDN and CDR2 FVKESK. V shed 5 bases, J shed 4 bases, and the junction held 4 bases outside the gene matches. Overall study findings and caveats: The study found that durable-benefit patients expanded tumor-associated blood clones more at 3 weeks.

Spiked synthetic TCR analogs estimated absolute template abundance per PCR. TCRdb's table, derived via immunoSEQ multiplex PCR, lists solely in-frame clones and lacks some. The data show tens of thousands of clones, about 86% seen once. The TCR comes from a man aged 45 to 65 with urothelial cancer. Source: PBMCs, taken around atezolizumab (anti-PD-L1) treatment. J is TRBJ1-1 and V is TRBV14; 7 nucleotides line up with TRBD1. Here the CDR3 reads CASSSDRVTEAFF. For the CDR3, the DNA is TGTGCCAGCAGCTCAGACAGGGTCACTGAAGCTTTCTTT.